This TCR beta chain was captured in a study of T cells after posttransplantation cyclophosphamide. Control samples came 1 year after myeloablative marrow transplants with methotrexate plus calcineurin inhibitor. Sequencing used immunoSEQ multiplex PCR; TCRdb keeps in-frame clones, though not all of them. This table holds 3,000 to 4,500 clones, more than 70% found once. The CDR3 sequence is 16 residues long. Germline CDR1 is SGHRS and CDR2 is YFSETQ. V lost 4 bases, J lost 4 bases, and 11 bases stayed unmatched. The clonotype originates from a female patient aged 50 to 60 who received an allogeneic stem cell transplant from an unrelated donor, was CMV-positive, and had acute and chronic GVHD. T cells may partly derive from the graft donor. The chain joins TRBV5-1 to TRBJ2-3, with 8 bases aligning to TRBD1. Here the sequenced sample was PBMCs, taken after allogeneic stem cell transplant with calcineurin inhibitor and methotrexate. The CDR3 bases are TGCGCCAGCAGCATACAGGGGGGCACTGTGGCAGATACGCAGTATTTT. Its protein is CASSIQGGTVADTQYF.